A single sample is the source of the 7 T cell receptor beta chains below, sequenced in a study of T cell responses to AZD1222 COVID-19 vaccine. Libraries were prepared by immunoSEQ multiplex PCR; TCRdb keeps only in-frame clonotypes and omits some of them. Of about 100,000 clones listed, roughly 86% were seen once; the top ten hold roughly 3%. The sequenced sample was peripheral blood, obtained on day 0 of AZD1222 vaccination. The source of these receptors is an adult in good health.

CDR3 residues: CASSLSRNTIYF. The CDR3 region has the DNA TGTGCCAGCAGCTTATCGCGAAACACCATATATTTT. The chain carries TRBV11-2 and TRBJ1-3; D gene ambiguous. Germline lookup yields CDR1 SGHAT and CDR2 FQNNGV. CDR3 length equals 12 residues. V was trimmed by 2 bases and J by 5 bases, leaving 4 bases between them. Full variable domain (rest looked up from reference TRBV11-2 and TRBJ1-3): EAGVAQSPRYKIIEKRQSVAFWCNPISGHATLYWYQQILGQGPKLLIQFQNNGVVDDSQLPKDRFSAERLKGVDSTLKIQPAKLEDSAVYLCASSLSRNTIYFGEGSWLTVV.

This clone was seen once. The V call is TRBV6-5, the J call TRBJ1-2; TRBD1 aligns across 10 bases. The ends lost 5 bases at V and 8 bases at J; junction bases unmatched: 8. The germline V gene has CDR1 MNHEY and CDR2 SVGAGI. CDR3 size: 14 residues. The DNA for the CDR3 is TGTGCCAGCAGTCCACGACAGGGGGCAGGGGGCTACACCTTC. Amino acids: CASSPRQGAGGYTF.

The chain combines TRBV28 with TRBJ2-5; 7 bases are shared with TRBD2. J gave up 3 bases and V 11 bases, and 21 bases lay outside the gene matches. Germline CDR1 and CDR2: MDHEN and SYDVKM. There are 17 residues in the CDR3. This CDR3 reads CAHSTLGQAGLEETQYF. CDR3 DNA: TGTGCCCATAGCACCTTAGGGCAAGCGGGGCTGGAAGAGACCCAGTACTTC.

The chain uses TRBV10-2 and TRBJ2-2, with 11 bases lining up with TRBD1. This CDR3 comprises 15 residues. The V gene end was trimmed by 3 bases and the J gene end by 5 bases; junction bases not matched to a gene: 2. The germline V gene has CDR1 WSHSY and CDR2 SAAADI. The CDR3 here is CASSDGTGGTGELFF. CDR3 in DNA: TGCGCCAGCAGTGACGGGACAGGGGGGACCGGGGAGCTGTTTTTT.

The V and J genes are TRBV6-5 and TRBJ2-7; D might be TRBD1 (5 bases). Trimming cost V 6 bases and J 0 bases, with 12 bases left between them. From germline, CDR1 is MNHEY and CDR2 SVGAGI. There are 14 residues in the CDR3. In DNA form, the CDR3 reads TGTGCCAGCAGACCCGGACACAGCTCCTACGAGCAGTACTTC. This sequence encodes CASRPGHSSYEQYF.

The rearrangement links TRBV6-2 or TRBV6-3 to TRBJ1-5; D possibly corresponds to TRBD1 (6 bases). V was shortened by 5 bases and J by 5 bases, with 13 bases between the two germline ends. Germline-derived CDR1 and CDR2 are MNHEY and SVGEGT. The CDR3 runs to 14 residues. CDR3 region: CASSGPSGDQPQHF. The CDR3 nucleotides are TGTGCCAGCAGTGGGCCTTCAGGGGATCAGCCCCAGCATTTT.

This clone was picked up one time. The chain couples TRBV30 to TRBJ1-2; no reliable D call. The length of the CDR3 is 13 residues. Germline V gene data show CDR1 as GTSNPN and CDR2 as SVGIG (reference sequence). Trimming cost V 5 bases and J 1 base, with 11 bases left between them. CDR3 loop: CAWYRWGNYGYTF. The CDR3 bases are TGTGCCTGGTACCGGTGGGGTAACTATGGCTACACCTTC.